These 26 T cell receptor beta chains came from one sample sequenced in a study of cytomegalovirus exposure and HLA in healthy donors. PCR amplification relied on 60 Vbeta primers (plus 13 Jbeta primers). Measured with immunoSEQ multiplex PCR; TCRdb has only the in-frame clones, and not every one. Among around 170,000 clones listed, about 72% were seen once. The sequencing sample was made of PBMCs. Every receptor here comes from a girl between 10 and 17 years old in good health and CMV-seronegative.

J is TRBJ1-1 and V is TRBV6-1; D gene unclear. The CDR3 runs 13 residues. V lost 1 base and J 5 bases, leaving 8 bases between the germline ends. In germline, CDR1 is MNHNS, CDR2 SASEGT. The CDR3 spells CASSEVRGTEAFF. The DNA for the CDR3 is TGTGCCAGCAGTGAAGTCCGAGGGACTGAAGCTTTCTTT.

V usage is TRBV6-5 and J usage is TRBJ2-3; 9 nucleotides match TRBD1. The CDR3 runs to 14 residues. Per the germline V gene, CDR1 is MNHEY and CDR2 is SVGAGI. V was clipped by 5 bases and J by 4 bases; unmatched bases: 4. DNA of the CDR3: TGTGCCAGCAGTCGGGGACAGGGCGCAGATACGCAGTATTTT. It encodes CASSRGQGADTQYF.

The CDR3 nucleotides are TGTGCCAGCAGTGAAGGGGGACACTACAATGAGCAGTTCTTC. Its translation: CASSEGGHYNEQFF. This chain joins TRBV6-1 and TRBJ2-1; maybe TRBD1 (6 bases). V was shortened by 1 base and J by 3 bases, with 7 bases between the two germline ends. CDR1 is MNHNS and CDR2 is SASEGT in the germline V gene. The CDR3 runs to 14 residues.

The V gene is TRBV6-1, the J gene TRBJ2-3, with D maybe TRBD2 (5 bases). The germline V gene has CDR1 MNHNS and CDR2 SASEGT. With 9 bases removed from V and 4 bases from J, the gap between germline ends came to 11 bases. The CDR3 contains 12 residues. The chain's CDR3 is CASTDGADTQYF. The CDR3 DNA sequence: TGTGCCAGTACCGACGGGGCAGATACGCAGTATTTT.

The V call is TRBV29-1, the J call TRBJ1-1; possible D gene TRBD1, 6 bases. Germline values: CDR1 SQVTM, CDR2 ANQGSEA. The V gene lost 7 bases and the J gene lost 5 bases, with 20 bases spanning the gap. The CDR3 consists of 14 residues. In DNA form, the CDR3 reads TGCAGCGCCTGTAGGGGGTCCCAGGGGACTGAAGCTTTCTTT. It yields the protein CSACRGSQGTEAFF.

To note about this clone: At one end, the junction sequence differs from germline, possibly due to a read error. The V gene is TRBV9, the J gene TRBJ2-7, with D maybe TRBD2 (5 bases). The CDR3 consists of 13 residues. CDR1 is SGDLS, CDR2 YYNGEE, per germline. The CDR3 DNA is TGTGCCAGCAGCCCCCACCGGGGAGCGGAGCAATACTTC. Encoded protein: CASSPHRGAEQYF.

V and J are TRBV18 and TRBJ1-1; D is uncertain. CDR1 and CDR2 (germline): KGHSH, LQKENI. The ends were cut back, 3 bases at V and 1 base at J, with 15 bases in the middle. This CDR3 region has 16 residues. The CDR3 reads CASSPVVWTRNTEAFF. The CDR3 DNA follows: TGTGCCAGCTCACCTGTGGTTTGGACTCGGAACACTGAAGCTTTCTTT. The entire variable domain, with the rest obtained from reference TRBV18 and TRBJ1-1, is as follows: NAGVMQNPRHLVRRRGQEARLRCSPMKGHSHVYWYRQLPEEGLKFMVYLQKENIIDESGMPKERFSAEFPKEGPSILRIQQVVRGDSAAYFCASSPVVWTRNTEAFFGQGTRLTVV.

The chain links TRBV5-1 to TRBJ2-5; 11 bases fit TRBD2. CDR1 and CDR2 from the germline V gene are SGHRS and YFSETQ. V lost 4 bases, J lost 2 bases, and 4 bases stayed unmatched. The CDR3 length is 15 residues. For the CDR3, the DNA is TGCGCCAGCAGCCCGACTAGCGGGGTACAAGAGACCCAGTACTTC. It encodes CASSPTSGVQETQYF.

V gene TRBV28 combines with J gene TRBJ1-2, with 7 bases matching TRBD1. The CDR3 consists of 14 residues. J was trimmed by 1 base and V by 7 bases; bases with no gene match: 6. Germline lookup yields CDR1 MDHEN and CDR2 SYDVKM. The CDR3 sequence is CASNKGQINYGYTF. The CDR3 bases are TGTGCCAGCAACAAGGGACAGATTAACTATGGCTACACCTTC.

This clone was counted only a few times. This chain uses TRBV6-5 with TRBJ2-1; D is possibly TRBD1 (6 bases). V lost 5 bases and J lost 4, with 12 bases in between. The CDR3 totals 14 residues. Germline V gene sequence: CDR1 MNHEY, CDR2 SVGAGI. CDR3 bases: TGTGCCAGCAGTAAAACAGGGACATACAATGAGCAGTTCTTC. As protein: CASSKTGTYNEQFF.

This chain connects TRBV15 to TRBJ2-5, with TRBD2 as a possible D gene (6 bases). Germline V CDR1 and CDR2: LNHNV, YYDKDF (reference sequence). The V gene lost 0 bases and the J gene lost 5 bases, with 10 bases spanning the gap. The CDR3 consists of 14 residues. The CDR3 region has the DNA TGTGCCACCAGCAGAGATCTAGGAGGGGAGACCCAGTACTTC. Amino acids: CATSRDLGGETQYF.

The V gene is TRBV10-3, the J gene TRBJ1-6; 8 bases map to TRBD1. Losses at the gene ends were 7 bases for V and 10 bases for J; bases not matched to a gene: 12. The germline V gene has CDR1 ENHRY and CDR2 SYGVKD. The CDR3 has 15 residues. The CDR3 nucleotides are TGTGCCATCACCCTGGACAGGGCGGGGAAATCACCCCTCCACTTT. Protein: CAITLDRAGKSPLHF.

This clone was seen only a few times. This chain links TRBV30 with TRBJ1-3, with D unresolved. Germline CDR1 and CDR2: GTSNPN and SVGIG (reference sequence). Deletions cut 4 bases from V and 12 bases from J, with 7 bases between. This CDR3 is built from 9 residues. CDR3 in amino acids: CAWIPGIYF. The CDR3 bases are TGTGCCTGGATTCCCGGCATATATTTT.

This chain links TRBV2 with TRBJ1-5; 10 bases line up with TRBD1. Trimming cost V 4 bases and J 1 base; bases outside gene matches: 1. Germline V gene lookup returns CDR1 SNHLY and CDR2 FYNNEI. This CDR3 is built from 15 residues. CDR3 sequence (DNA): TGTGCCAGCAGTGGGGGACAGGGGAGCAATCAGCCCCAGCATTTT. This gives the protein CASSGGQGSNQPQHF.

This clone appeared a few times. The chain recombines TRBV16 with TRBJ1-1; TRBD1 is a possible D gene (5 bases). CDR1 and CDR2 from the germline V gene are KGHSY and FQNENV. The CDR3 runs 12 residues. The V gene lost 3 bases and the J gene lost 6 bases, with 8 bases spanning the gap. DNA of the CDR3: TGTGCCAGCAGCCACGGGGGGGCTGAAGCTTTCTTT. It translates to CASSHGGAEAFF.

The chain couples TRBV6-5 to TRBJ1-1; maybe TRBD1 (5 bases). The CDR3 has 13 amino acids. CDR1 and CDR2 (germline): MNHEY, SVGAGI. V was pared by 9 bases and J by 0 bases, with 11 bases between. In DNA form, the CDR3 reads TGTGCCAGATACAGGTTCATGAACACTGAAGCTTTCTTT. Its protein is CARYRFMNTEAFF.

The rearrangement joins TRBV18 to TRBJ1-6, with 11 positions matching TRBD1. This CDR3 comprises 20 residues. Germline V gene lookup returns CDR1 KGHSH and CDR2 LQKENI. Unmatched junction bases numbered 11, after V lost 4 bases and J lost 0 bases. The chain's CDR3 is CASSRRTGGAGSSYNSPLHF. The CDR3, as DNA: TGTGCCAGCTCACGCAGGACAGGGGGCGCGGGGAGCTCCTATAATTCACCCCTCCACTTT. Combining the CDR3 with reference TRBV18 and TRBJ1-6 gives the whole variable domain NAGVMQNPRHLVRRRGQEARLRCSPMKGHSHVYWYRQLPEEGLKFMVYLQKENIIDESGMPKERFSAEFPKEGPSILRIQQVVRGDSAAYFCASSRRTGGAGSSYNSPLHFGNGTRLTVT.

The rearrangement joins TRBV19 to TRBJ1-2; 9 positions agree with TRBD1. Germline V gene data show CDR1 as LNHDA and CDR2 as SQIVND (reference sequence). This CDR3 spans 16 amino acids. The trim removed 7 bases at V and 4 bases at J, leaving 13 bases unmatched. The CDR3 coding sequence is TGTGCCAGTACCCCTACGGGACAGGGCCTCGTCTATGGCTACACCTTC. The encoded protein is CASTPTGQGLVYGYTF.

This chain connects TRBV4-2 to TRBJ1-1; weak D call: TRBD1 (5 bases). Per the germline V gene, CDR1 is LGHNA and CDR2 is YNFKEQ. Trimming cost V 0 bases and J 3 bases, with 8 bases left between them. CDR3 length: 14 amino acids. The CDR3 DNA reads TGTGCCAGCAGCCAAGACAGGGAAGACACTGAAGCTTTCTTT. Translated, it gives CASSQDREDTEAFF.

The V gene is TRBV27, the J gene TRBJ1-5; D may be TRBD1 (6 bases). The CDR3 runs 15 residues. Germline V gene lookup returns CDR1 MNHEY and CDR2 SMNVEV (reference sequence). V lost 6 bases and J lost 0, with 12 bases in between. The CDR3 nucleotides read TGTGCCAGCAGAACAGGGTCCGATAGCAATCAGCCCCAGCATTTT. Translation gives CASRTGSDSNQPQHF.

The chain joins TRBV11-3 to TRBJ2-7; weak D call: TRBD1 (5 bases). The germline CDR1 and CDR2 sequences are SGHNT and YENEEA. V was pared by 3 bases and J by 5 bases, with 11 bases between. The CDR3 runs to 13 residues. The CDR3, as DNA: TGTGCCAGCAGCTTTGGGGCCGACCACGAGCAGTACTTC. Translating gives CASSFGADHEQYF.

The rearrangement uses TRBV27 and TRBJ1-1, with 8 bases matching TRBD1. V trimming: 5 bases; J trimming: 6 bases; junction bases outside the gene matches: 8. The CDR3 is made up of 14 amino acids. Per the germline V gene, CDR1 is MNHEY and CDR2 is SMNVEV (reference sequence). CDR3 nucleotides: TGTGCCAGCAGTCGGTCAGGGGGCCGAGCTGAAGCTTTCTTT. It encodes CASSRSGGRAEAFF.

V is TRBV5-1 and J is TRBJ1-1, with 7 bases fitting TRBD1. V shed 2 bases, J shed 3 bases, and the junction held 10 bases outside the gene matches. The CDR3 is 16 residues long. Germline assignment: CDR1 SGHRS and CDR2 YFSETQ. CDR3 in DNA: TGCGCCAGCAGCTTCATGACAGGGACGTTGGACACTGAAGCTTTCTTT. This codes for CASSFMTGTLDTEAFF.

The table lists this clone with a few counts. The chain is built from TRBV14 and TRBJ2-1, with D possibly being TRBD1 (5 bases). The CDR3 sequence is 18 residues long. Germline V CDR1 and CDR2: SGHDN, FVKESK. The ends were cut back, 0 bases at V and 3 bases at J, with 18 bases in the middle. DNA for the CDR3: TGTGCCAGCAGCCAAGATCACGCGGTACAGGCTAGCTACAATGAGCAGTTCTTC. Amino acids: CASSQDHAVQASYNEQFF. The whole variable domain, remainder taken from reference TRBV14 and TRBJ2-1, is EAGVTQFPSHSVIEKGQTVTLRCDPISGHDNLYWYRRVMGKEIKFLLHFVKESKQDESGMPNNRFLAERTGGTYSTLKVQPAELEDSGVYFCASSQDHAVQASYNEQFFGPGTRLTVL.

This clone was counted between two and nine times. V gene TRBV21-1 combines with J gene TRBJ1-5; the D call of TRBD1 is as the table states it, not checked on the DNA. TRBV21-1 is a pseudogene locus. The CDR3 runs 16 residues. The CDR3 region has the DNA TGTGCCAGCGGCCGGGACAGGCCAGACGGCAATCAGCCCCAGCATTTT. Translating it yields CASGRDRPDGNQPQHF.

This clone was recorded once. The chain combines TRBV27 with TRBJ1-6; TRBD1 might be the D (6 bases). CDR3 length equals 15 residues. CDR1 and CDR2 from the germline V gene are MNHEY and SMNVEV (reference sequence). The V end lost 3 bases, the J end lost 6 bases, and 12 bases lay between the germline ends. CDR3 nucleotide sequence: TGTGCCAGCAGTTTGAGTACAGGGAGTAATTCACCCCTCCACTTT. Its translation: CASSLSTGSNSPLHF.